These 23 T cell receptor beta chains were sequenced from one sample in a study of spatial heterogeneity in lung cancer. Study results and caveats: Expanded intratumoral alpha and beta TCR counts tracked tumor mutation counts.

No antigen has been assigned to these receptors. TCRdb re-derived calls from the 5' RACE reads in MiXCR, one entry per CDR3 protein. Of some 23,000 distinct CDR3 sequences listed, 6.4% were seen once; the top ten hold 9% to 12%. The sample's time point: sample taken at primary tumor resection. This material consisted of lung tumor tissue, taken at surgery. The receptors come from a male donor with early-stage non-small cell lung cancer.

This clonotype was picked up many times. The rearrangement links TRBV3-1 to TRBJ1-5, with D perhaps TRBD1 (5 bases). CDR1 and CDR2 from the germline V gene are LGHDT and YNNKEL (reference sequence). The V gene lost 9 bases and the J gene lost 2 bases, with 14 bases spanning the gap. The length of the CDR3 is 14 residues. In DNA, the CDR3 is TGTGCCAGGGCAGGGAGGAAGGGCAATCAGCCCCAGCATTTT. Residues: CARAGRKGNQPQHF.

By share, this clonotype ranks as medium-sized. V usage is TRBV15 and J usage is TRBJ2-3; the D call may be TRBD1 or TRBD2 (5 bases each). Per the germline V gene, CDR1 is LNHNV and CDR2 is YYDKDF (reference sequence). V lost 2 bases and J 0 bases, leaving 15 bases between the germline ends. This CDR3 has 17 residues. The CDR3 DNA follows: TGTGCCACCAGCAGACGACGGGGCAGGTCTAGCACAGATACGCAGTATTTT. Its translation: CATSRRRGRSSTDTQYF.

V and J are TRBV6-6 and TRBJ1-2; D gene uncertain. Trimming removed 2 bases at V and 7 bases at J, with 2 bases between. There are 10 residues in the CDR3. The germline CDR1 and CDR2 sequences are MNHNY and SVGAGI (reference sequence). The CDR3 loop is CASSYVGYTF. CDR3 nucleotides: TGTGCCAGCAGTTACGTTGGCTACACCTTC.

The sample holds many counts of this clonotype. The V gene is TRBV7-3, the J gene TRBJ2-5; TRBD1 might be the D (6 bases). The V gene lost 5 bases and the J gene lost 6 bases, with 16 bases spanning the gap. The germline V gene has CDR1 SGHTA and CDR2 FQGTGA. The CDR3 sequence is 14 residues long. The CDR3, as DNA: TGTGCCAGCAGCCCACCCGGGGACACCCAGACCCAGTACTTC. Translated: CASSPPGDTQTQYF.

J is TRBJ2-5 and V is TRBV6-1; 7 bases align to TRBD1. The germline V gene has CDR1 MNHNS and CDR2 SASEGT. The CDR3 totals 13 residues. With 7 bases clipped from V and 4 bases from J, the junction kept 6 bases outside the gene matches. The chain's CDR3 is CASKDRWLETQYF. The CDR3, as DNA: TGTGCCAGCAAGGACAGGTGGCTAGAGACCCAGTACTTC.

This clonotype was detected ten times or more. The chain couples TRBV11-3 to TRBJ2-7, with 8 bases fitting TRBD2. The CDR3 is 15 amino acids. V dropped 2 bases and J dropped 2; count of bases not matched to a gene: 5. Per germline, CDR1 SGHNT and CDR2 YENEEA. As DNA, the CDR3 is TGTGCCAGCAGCTTAAGAGGCGGGGGGACCTACGAGCAGTACTTC. Protein product: CASSLRGGGTYEQYF.

The sample holds many counts of this clonotype. This sequence joins TRBV7-9 and TRBJ2-3; tentative D call: TRBD2 (6 bases). Germline V gives CDR1 SEHNR, CDR2 FQNEAQ (reference sequence). The CDR3 has 15 residues. The ends were cut back, 3 bases at V and 1 base at J, with 11 bases in the middle. For the CDR3, the DNA is TGTGCCAGCAGCTTGGCGGCTAGCGGCACAGATACGCAGTATTTT. Translating it yields CASSLAASGTDTQYF.

In its sample, this clonotype ranks as medium-sized. V gene TRBV20-1 combines with J gene TRBJ1-5; D not resolved. The CDR3 consists of 12 residues. CDR1 is DFQATT and CDR2 is SNEGSKA in the germline V gene (reference sequence). Trimming removed 3 bases at V and 5 bases at J, with 8 bases between. The CDR3 spells CSASPRDQPQHF. In DNA, the CDR3 is TGCAGTGCTAGCCCAAGGGATCAGCCCCAGCATTTT.

This clonotype has ten or more counts. This chain connects TRBV12-3 or TRBV12-4 to TRBJ1-6; tentative D call: TRBD1 (6 bases). The CDR3 is made up of 14 amino acids. V lost 7 bases and J 0 bases, leaving 7 bases between the germline ends. CDR3 nucleotide sequence: TGTGCCAGCAACAGGGCCTCCTATAATTCACCCCTCCACTTT. Protein sequence: CASNRASYNSPLHF.

The chain combines TRBV12-3 or TRBV12-4 with TRBJ2-1, with 7 positions matching TRBD1. CDR3 length equals 13 residues. The ends lost 3 bases at V and 6 bases at J; junction bases unmatched: 2. This CDR3 reads CASSLNRGNEQFF. As DNA, the CDR3 is TGTGCCAGCAGTTTGAACAGGGGCAATGAGCAGTTCTTC.

This clonotype showed up many times. The chain is built from TRBV11-2 and TRBJ2-1; D might be TRBD2 (6 bases). The CDR3 extends over 12 amino acids. CDR1 and CDR2 from the germline V gene are SGHAT and FQNNGV. Trimming removed 4 bases at V and 16 bases at J, with 17 bases between. The CDR3 sequence is CASSSLGGAVFF. CDR3 in DNA: TGTGCCAGCAGCTCATTGGGCGGGGCCGTATTCTTC.

This clonotype occurred many times. This chain connects TRBV5-1 to TRBJ2-3; no clear D. The V gene lost 4 bases and the J gene lost 2 bases, with 5 bases spanning the gap. The CDR3 loop spans 12 amino acids. CDR1 and CDR2 (germline): SGHRS, YFSETQ. The CDR3 loop is CASSEITDTQYF. The DNA of the CDR3 is TGCGCCAGCAGCGAAATCACAGATACGCAGTATTTT.

The sample holds many counts of this clonotype. V and J are TRBV21-1 and TRBJ1-5; the DNA was not used to check the table's D call, TRBD1. TRBV21-1 is deemed a pseudogene. The CDR3 contains 16 residues. CDR3 sequence: CASIPGHGRSNQPQHF. CDR3 DNA: TGTGCCAGCATCCCGGGACACGGACGATCCAATCAGCCCCAGCATTTT.

This clonotype was observed at least ten times. A junction boundary mismatches the germline segment, possibly from a read error. The chain carries TRBV29-1 and TRBJ2-7; weak D call: TRBD2 (5 bases). The CDR3 length is 12 residues. Germline V gene data show CDR1 as SQVTM and CDR2 as ANQGSEA. The CDR3 region is CSVEDQRAILVF. The CDR3 DNA sequence: TGCAGCGTTGAAGACCAGAGGGCGATCCTTGTCTTC.

This clonotype was found many times. This chain uses TRBV5-1 with TRBJ2-1; a possible D gene is TRBD2 (6 bases). This CDR3 comprises 17 residues. Germline values: CDR1 SGHRS, CDR2 YFSETQ. The germline V and J ends were trimmed by 0 bases and 1 base, with 14 bases remaining between them. CDR3 DNA: TGCGCCAGCAGCTTGGCCCCCGGGGGAGGATCCTACAATGAGCAGTTCTTC. This gives the protein CASSLAPGGGSYNEQFF.

This clonotype was seen repeatedly, ten times or more. J is TRBJ2-7 and V is TRBV7-2, with D perhaps matching TRBD2 (6 bases). Looked up from germline, CDR1 is SGHTA and CDR2 is FQGNSA. Trimming pared 1 base from V and 7 bases from J, leaving 20 bases between. The CDR3 consists of 16 residues. The CDR3 protein is CASSLEGTGSSGEQYF. CDR3 in DNA: TGTGCCAGCAGCTTAGAGGGGACTGGTTCCTCTGGAGAGCAGTACTTC.

This clonotype showed up many times. The rearrangement uses TRBV6-2 or TRBV6-3 and TRBJ1-1; no definite D call. Trimming stripped 6 bases from V and 1 base from J, with 9 bases between. The CDR3 has 13 amino acids. Germline V gene lookup returns CDR1 MNHEY and CDR2 SVGEGT. DNA of the CDR3: TGTGCCAGCAGGGGCGCAAGGAACACTGAAGCTTTCTTT. Encoded protein: CASRGARNTEAFF.

In this sample, this clonotype turned up many times. This rearrangement joins TRBV28 to TRBJ2-7; D is perhaps TRBD2 (7 bases). Germline V gene lookup returns CDR1 MDHEN and CDR2 SYDVKM. The CDR3 has 16 residues. V shed 6 bases and J shed 6 bases, with 24 bases lying between them. The CDR3 DNA reads TGTGCCAGCAGGGGGGCCCTTGCGGGAGTCGGTCTCGAGCAGTACTTC. It codes for CASRGALAGVGLEQYF.

The table lists this clonotype with many counts. The CDR3 DNA sequence: TGTGCCAGCTCACCCTCCGGACCAGCTAACTATGGCTACACCTTC. It codes for CASSPSGPANYGYTF. The chain links TRBV18 to TRBJ1-2, with D unclear. Trimming pared 3 bases from V and 0 bases from J, leaving 11 bases between. CDR1 and CDR2 (germline): KGHSH, LQKENI. The CDR3 spans 15 residues.

Ten or more counts support this clonotype. The genes are TRBV3-1 and TRBJ1-2; unclear D gene. Looked up from germline, CDR1 is LGHDT and CDR2 is YNNKEL (reference sequence). Trimming removed 0 bases at V and 2 bases at J, with 7 bases between. The length of the CDR3 is 14 residues. CDR3 nucleotides: TGTGCCAGCAGCCAAGACTGGAAGAACTATGGCTACACCTTC. This translates into CASSQDWKNYGYTF.

Concerning this clonotype itself: With a much larger clone just one base away, this may be a read error. The CDR3 does not end in the conserved phenylalanine or tryptophan, so this is likely a read error. The chain is built from TRBV27 and TRBJ2-3; no firm D call. CDR1 and CDR2 from the germline V gene are MNHEY and SMNVEV (reference sequence). This CDR3 comprises 12 residues. Trimming took off 7 bases at V and 1 base at J, with 6 bases between the two ends. The CDR3 region is CASTRGTDTQYL. In DNA, the CDR3 is TGTGCCAGCACTCGTGGCACAGATACGCAGTATTTG.

This clonotype has ten or more counts. CDR3 sequence: CASSRLLTGGTYEQYF. CDR3 DNA sequence: TGCGCCAGCAGCCGGCTTCTGACAGGGGGTACCTACGAGCAGTACTTC. The chain has TRBV4-1 and TRBJ2-7; 9 bases fit TRBD1. The junction had 9 bases not matched to a gene; V was cut back by 4 bases and J by 2 bases. The germline CDR1 and CDR2 sequences are MGHRA and YSYEKL. The CDR3 has 16 residues.

This clonotype has a count of ten or more. The V gene is TRBV5-1, the J gene TRBJ1-3; possible D gene TRBD1, 5 bases. In germline, CDR1 is SGHRS, CDR2 YFSETQ. The ends were cut back, 1 base at V and 4 bases at J, with 12 bases in the middle. This CDR3 is built from 15 residues. The DNA for the CDR3 is TGCGCCAGCAGCTTGACAGGATCCCCAGGAAACACCATATATTTT. Residues: CASSLTGSPGNTIYF.